A selection of T cell receptor beta chains follows, all from one sample in a study of T-cell reconstitution after alpha-beta-depleted transplantation in children. TCRdb fed the PCR reads into MiXCR, producing one record per CDR3 protein. The sample records roughly 500,000 distinct CDR3 sequences, about 10% being singletons. Source: PBMCs, taken before TCRalphabeta/CD19-depleted stem cell transplant. The receptors originated from a child aged 2-15 years with inherited bone marrow failure, due to receive a stem cell transplant. The conserved cysteine and the conserved F or W are not part of the CDR3 here.

TRBJ1-1 TRBV2 ASSSPWSEAF
TRBJ2-7 TRBV20-1 SATGYRTSHEQY
TRBJ2-5 TRBV12-3/TRBV12-4 ASSFQGSSGRAGETQY
TRBJ2-7 TRBV6-6 ASSYQSSYEQY
TRBJ2-2 TRBV3-1 ASSHSGLAGKVHGELF
TRBJ1-3 TRBV4-1 ASSQDVGRNTIY
TRBJ2-1 TRBV20-1 SAIDGTSDEQF
TRBJ2-2 TRBV28 ASSLTGPTGELF
TRBJ2-1 TRBV20-1 SAKPRARGRNEQF
TRBJ2-3 TRBV20-1 SASGGRSTDTQY
TRBJ2-2 TRBV5-1 ASSFGTTNTGELF
TRBJ2-1 TRBV12-3/TRBV12-4 ATCDWGRSYNEQF
TRBJ1-1 TRBV20-1 SAQRAGGNEAF
TRBJ2-7 TRBV27 ASSLGRGGFYEQY
TRBJ2-3 TRBV10-2 ASSEFVGGTTDTQY
TRBJ1-3 TRBV6-5 ASMASLILNTIY
TRBJ2-7 TRBV6-2/TRBV6-3 ASSYLVSHSYEQY
TRBJ1-2 TRBV4-3 ASSQESGTNYGYT
TRBJ1-2 TRBV5-1 AGSLGGRLNYGYT
TRBJ1-5 TRBV4-3 ASSQDGRDQPQH
TRBJ2-3 TRBV4-1 ASQLQGSDTQY
TRBJ2-7 TRBV7-6 ASSLKTGEYEQY
TRBJ2-3 TRBV7-2 ASSQYPNSGDTQY
TRBJ1-2 TRBV25-1 ACGQGRGYT
TRBJ1-2 TRBV5-5 ASSLGWDGAIGYT
TRBJ2-7 TRBV7-9 ASSERQGAEEQY
TRBJ1-4 TRBV15 ATSTGANEKLF
TRBJ2-1 TRBV5-1 ASSLFPSGAYNEQF